The 15 T cell receptor beta chains below come from one sample, sequenced in a study of blood T cell repertoires in COVID-19. The data were produced by immunoSEQ multiplex PCR, yet TCRdb's version contains in-frame clones alone and is incomplete. The sample holds around 99,000 clones, over 60% seen once. Sequenced material: peripheral blood. Receptor source: a man in his 70s with acute or convalescent COVID-19.

The chain joins TRBV19 to TRBJ1-5, with TRBD1 identical over 9 bases. This CDR3 is built from 16 residues. CDR1 is LNHDA and CDR2 is SQIVND in the germline V gene (reference sequence). V lost 5 bases to trimming and J lost 1 base; unmatched junction nucleotides: 6. The CDR3 DNA reads TGTGCCAGTAGTCCAGGACAGGGGACAAGCAATCAGCCCCAGCATTTT. Its translation is CASSPGQGTSNQPQHF.

The J gene is TRBJ2-2, the V gene TRBV19; 9 positions agree with TRBD1. Trimming took 9 bases from V and 6 from J; bases not matched to a gene: 11. Germline V gives CDR1 LNHDA, CDR2 SQIVND (reference sequence). This CDR3 comprises 15 residues. CDR3 amino acids: CASGGGTGLSGELFF. In DNA form, the CDR3 reads TGTGCCAGCGGGGGCGGGACAGGGTTATCCGGGGAGCTGTTTTTT. Full variable domain (rest looked up from reference TRBV19 and TRBJ2-2): DGGITQSPKYLFRKEGQNVTLSCEQNLNHDAMYWYRQDPGQGLRLIYYSQIVNDFQKGDIAEGYSVSREKKESFPLTVTSAQKNPTAFYLCASGGGTGLSGELFFGEGSRLTVL.

The V and J genes are TRBV27 and TRBJ2-7, with TRBD1 identical over 7 bases. V trimming: 4 bases; J trimming: 3 bases; junction bases outside the gene matches: 9. From germline, CDR1 is MNHEY and CDR2 SMNVEV (reference sequence). The CDR3 spans 15 residues. CDR3 sequence: CASSYPGQQHYEQYF. The CDR3 bases are TGTGCCAGCAGTTACCCGGGACAGCAACACTACGAGCAGTACTTC.

This rearrangement joins TRBV5-6 to TRBJ2-5, with D perhaps matching TRBD2 (5 bases). The V gene lost 4 bases and the J gene lost 4 bases, with 20 bases spanning the gap. This CDR3 contains 16 residues. Germline V gene lookup returns CDR1 SGHDT and CDR2 YYEEEE. The chain's CDR3 is CASSRGLLGGGETQYF. For the CDR3, the DNA is TGTGCCAGCAGCAGAGGACTCTTAGGAGGAGGAGAGACCCAGTACTTC.

V usage is TRBV5-6 and J usage is TRBJ1-6; unclear D gene. The germline CDR1 and CDR2 sequences are SGHDT and YYEEEE. The CDR3 is made up of 14 amino acids. Trimming left V 3 bases short and J 8 bases short, with 12 bases between. The CDR3: CASSSLTGDSPLHF. CDR3 DNA sequence: TGTGCCAGCAGCTCTCTAACCGGTGATTCACCCCTCCACTTT.

The chain links TRBV14 to TRBJ2-2, with D maybe TRBD1 (6 bases). The germline V and J ends were trimmed by 2 bases and 1 base, with 11 bases remaining between them. CDR3 size: 16 residues. Germline CDR1 reads SGHDN; CDR2 reads FVKESK. DNA of the CDR3: TGTGCCAGCAGCCAATGGGGGCAACAGAACACCGGGGAGCTGTTTTTT. It codes for CASSQWGQQNTGELFF.

The chain's CDR3 is CASRGTGTEAFF. CDR3 DNA: TGTGCCAGCAGGGGGACAGGGACTGAAGCTTTCTTT. The chain has TRBV9 and TRBJ1-1; 9 bases are a match to TRBD1. Per germline, CDR1 SGDLS and CDR2 YYNGEE. With V trimmed by 5 bases and J by 5 bases, 1 base remained unmatched. This CDR3 has 12 amino acids.

The chain combines TRBV3-1 (or the pseudogene TRBV3-2) with TRBJ2-4; a weak D match, TRBD1 (7 bases). V lost 0 bases, J lost 0 bases, and 12 bases lay in between. CDR3 size: 17 residues. Germline V lookup: CDR1 LGHDT, CDR2 YNNKEL (reference sequence). The chain's CDR3 is CASSQDGGGLAKNIQYF. The DNA of the CDR3 is TGTGCCAGCAGCCAAGATGGAGGGGGCCTAGCCAAAAACATTCAGTACTTC.

This clone was counted only a few times. This chain connects TRBV10-3 to TRBJ2-5; 14 bases fit TRBD2. There are 18 residues in the CDR3. V was clipped by 3 bases and J by 5 bases; unmatched bases: 11. Germline V gives CDR1 ENHRY, CDR2 SYGVKD. The CDR3: CAISDPRTSGGRGETQYF. The CDR3 DNA reads TGTGCCATCAGTGATCCGCGGACTAGCGGGGGGAGGGGGGAGACCCAGTACTTC.

This chain uses TRBV12-3 or TRBV12-4 with TRBJ1-2, with D tentatively TRBD1 (6 bases). Trimming left V 4 bases short and J 7 bases short, with 13 bases between. This CDR3 comprises 13 residues. CDR3 sequence reads: CASSSGGGGGYTF. The CDR3, as DNA: TGTGCCAGCAGTTCCGGGGGGGGCGGTGGCTACACCTTC.

Only one count was recorded for this clone. CDR3 nucleotide sequence: TGTGCCATCAGTGAGTCAAGGGGATCCTACGAGCAGTACTTC. It encodes CAISESRGSYEQYF. The chain employs TRBV10-3 and TRBJ2-7; tentative D call: TRBD1 (5 bases). Trimming cost V 0 bases and J 1 base, with 7 bases left between them. Germline V lookup: CDR1 ENHRY, CDR2 SYGVKD. The length of the CDR3 is 14 residues.

The chain recombines TRBV7-3 with TRBJ2-1, with TRBD2 identical over 9 bases. CDR1 and CDR2 from the germline V gene are SGHTA and FQGTGA. The CDR3 is 16 residues long. With V trimmed by 0 bases and J by 2 bases, 2 bases remained unmatched. CDR3 loop: CASSLTGGGAYNEQFF. The CDR3 DNA reads as TGTGCCAGCAGCTTAACTGGCGGGGGGGCCTACAATGAGCAGTTCTTC.

The rearrangement joins TRBV19 to TRBJ1-2, with 7 positions matching TRBD1. Trimming cost V 2 bases and J 7 bases; bases outside gene matches: 10. Germline V lookup: CDR1 LNHDA, CDR2 SQIVND (reference sequence). The CDR3 totals 15 residues. CDR3 sequence reads: CASSILSDRVSGYTF. The CDR3 DNA follows: TGTGCCAGTAGTATACTTTCCGACAGGGTGAGTGGCTACACCTTC.

The chain has TRBV5-1 and TRBJ2-1; D may be TRBD1 (6 bases). Deletions cut 4 bases from V and 1 base from J, with 12 bases between. From germline, CDR1 is SGHRS and CDR2 YFSETQ. CDR3 length: 15 residues. The CDR3 DNA is TGCGCCAGCAGCCTCCAGGGGTCTTCCTACAATGAGCAGTTCTTC. It yields the protein CASSLQGSSYNEQFF.

The J gene is TRBJ2-4, the V gene TRBV6-5; D may be TRBD1 (7 bases). The CDR3 runs to 14 residues. Trimming shortened V by 4 bases and J by 1 base, and 8 bases separated the two germline ends. CDR1 MNHEY and CDR2 SVGAGI come from the germline V gene. CDR3: CASSSGGAKNIQYF. CDR3 DNA: TGTGCCAGCAGTTCAGGGGGGGCCAAAAACATTCAGTACTTC.